A single T cell receptor beta chain is shown here with its context. Its target is not known. This sample was included in a study of monozygotic twins with cystic fibrosis. Study observations and caveats: Monozygotic CF twins shared more identical nucleotide clonotypes than unrelated patients. Low clonality (median around 0.0095) suggested a mostly naive repertoire.

Assay used: immunoSEQ multiplex PCR; TCRdb lists only in-frame clones, some missing. Of approximately 20,000 clones listed, approximately 97% are singletons. The TCR originated in a girl under 18 with cystic fibrosis. Sequencing input: blood.

CDR3 coding DNA: TGTGCCTCAAAAACCGGGACAGGGGGCGGTTTCGAGCAGTACGTC. Its translation: CASKTGTGGGFEQYV. This chain connects TRBV30 to TRBJ2-7; TRBD1 matches 12 bases. The CDR3 runs to 15 residues. Trimming took 7 bases from V and 6 from J; bases not matched to a gene: 13. Germline V gene lookup returns CDR1 GTSNPN and CDR2 SVGIG (reference sequence).